This T cell receptor (beta chain) was recovered during a study of response to subunit inactivated influenza vaccine (dated by TCRdb to between 2018 and 2020). Turning to the overall study: To follow how T cells responded to a trivalent subunit inactivated influenza vaccine, the researchers relied on deep quantitative profiling of the T cell receptor repertoire. On the study overall, not on this receptor specifically: The authors suggested that each seasonal influenza vaccination may recruit only a limited number of new T cells.

The table lists this clonotype with a few counts. This clone's antigen is unknown. Per-base qualities were not stored, and no clone one base away is much larger. Unmatched junction bases come to 8, with V trimmed by 5 bases and J by 1 base. Reading the germline V gene gives CDR1 SQVTM and CDR2 ANQGSEA. The CDR3 sequence holds 14 residues, the cysteine and phenylalanine included. Only the CDR3 DNA stays, 42 bases, in frame from base 1. The library was made by RT-PCR. Reads for this sample came from an Illumina HiSeq 2500. The public reads were run again by TCRdb, first through fastp at Q25 and then through MiXCR, and only productive beta chains were kept. Each record represents a unique CDR3 protein, reported with the most common genes and DNA among its rows. This sample comprises around 600,000 distinct CDR3 sequences, around 11% of them detected only once. Approximately 9.9% of the sample comes from the top ten.

This same sample was also taken into another study, of T cells expressing NK-cell markers. The second study also describes: 5'RACE template switching, by which a universal primer site and unique molecular identifiers were added, was used to make TCR beta cDNA libraries. Under ten donors provided sorted CD3+CD56+NKG2C+, CD3+CD56+NKG2C- and CD3+CD56-NKG2C+ T-cell subsets, whose TCR beta-chain repertoires were profiled. Seven of the eight sequenced donors were HCMV-seropositive and one was HCMV-seronegative. To restrict sorting to alphabetaTCR-expressing T cells, an anti-gammadeltaTCR antibody was added in several experiments. For five or six donors, the dominant CD3+CD56+NKG2C+ clonotypes were among the top 10 CD8+ clonotypes and accounted for roughly 1.0-8% of CD8+ T cells. Those dominant clonotypes were again the most abundant among CD3+CD56-NKG2C+ cells in a few donors, at about 28.3-60.1%. Whether the expanded NKG2C-expressing T cell clones were specific for HCMV antigens was left unclear. Randomly selected healthy volunteers, three men and five women, were used as the eight sequenced donors. HCMV-specific IgG was detected in serum with a commercial ELISA kit to determine HCMV serostatus. Peripheral blood mononuclear cells were isolated from blood by Ficoll density gradient centrifugation. For six donors, bulk peripheral blood T-cell repertoires were additionally sequenced from unsorted PBMC. cDNA synthesis was primed from the TCR beta constant segment, followed by two successive PCR amplification steps. The libraries were sequenced on Illumina HiSeq 2000/2500, MiSeq or NextSeq, producing 2 x 150 bp reads. MIGEC was used to demultiplex reads and group the reads by UMI, and MiTCR was used to assemble and quantify clonotypes. To exclude erroneous sequences, only TCR cDNA sequences supported by at least two reads were retained. The tcR package was used for downstream repertoire analysis, and clonotypes were matched across fractions by CDR3 nucleotide sequence plus V segment. VDJmatch was used to annotate antigen specificity against VDJdb, with one amino acid substitution allowed in CDR3.

The origin of this receptor is a man in his forties or fifties who received an inactivated influenza vaccine. Donor details come from another sample of the same person, matched by shared clones. Sequencing used PBMCs from blood, obtained on the day of vaccination. This sequence uses TRBV29-1 and TRBJ2-7; TRBD1 lines up with 7 middle nucleotides. The CDR3 sequence is CSVFAPGQSYEQYF. The DNA is as follows: TGCAGCGTTTTCGCCCCGGGACAGTCCTACGAGCAGTACTTC.